The present TCR beta chain was sequenced within a study of early T cells in non-severe SARS-CoV-2 infection. Study outcomes and limitations: The VDJdb matching leaned toward anti-spike CD8 responses and overlooked private and CD4 specificities.

This clonotype was counted only a few times. Antigen specificity is unknown. In the library, individual cDNA molecules carried attached unique molecular identifiers. One entry per CDR3 protein, called by TCRdb with MiXCR from the 5' RACE reads. The sample consists of approximately 71,000 distinct CDR3 sequences, approximately 13% of them appearing once. The CDR3 totals 15 residues. Trimming shortened V by 2 bases and J by 4 bases, and 13 bases separated the two germline ends. Germline V gene lookup returns CDR1 SGHAT and CDR2 FQNNGV. This TCR was recovered from an adult who was a healthcare worker with PCR-confirmed SARS-CoV-2 infection or an uninfected control (not recorded which). This specimen was whole blood, taken at baseline. This chain links TRBV11-2 with TRBJ2-3, with D perhaps being TRBD1 or TRBD2 (5 bases each). CDR3 DNA: TGTGCCAGCAGCTTACGGGGCCAAAGGCCAGATACGCAGTATTTT. This translates into CASSLRGQRPDTQYF. Full variable domain (missing parts from reference TRBV11-2 and TRBJ2-3): EAGVAQSPRYKIIEKRQSVAFWCNPISGHATLYWYQQILGQGPKLLIQFQNNGVVDDSQLPKDRFSAERLKGVDSTLKIQPAKLEDSAVYLCASSLRGQRPDTQYFGPGTRLTVL.